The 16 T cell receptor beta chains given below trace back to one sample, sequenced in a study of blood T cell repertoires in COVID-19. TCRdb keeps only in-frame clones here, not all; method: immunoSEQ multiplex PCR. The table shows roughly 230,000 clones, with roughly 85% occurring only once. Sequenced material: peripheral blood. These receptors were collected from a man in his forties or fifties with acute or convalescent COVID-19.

CDR3 sequence (DNA): TGTGCCAGCAGCTTAGTGGCAGGGGCCGCAGGAGAGACCCAGTACTTC. Translating gives CASSLVAGAAGETQYF. J is TRBJ2-5 and V is TRBV7-9; a possible D gene is TRBD1 (6 bases). The V gene lost 1 base and the J gene lost 4 bases, with 16 bases spanning the gap. The germline V gene has CDR1 SEHNR and CDR2 FQNEAQ (reference sequence). The CDR3 has 16 amino acids.

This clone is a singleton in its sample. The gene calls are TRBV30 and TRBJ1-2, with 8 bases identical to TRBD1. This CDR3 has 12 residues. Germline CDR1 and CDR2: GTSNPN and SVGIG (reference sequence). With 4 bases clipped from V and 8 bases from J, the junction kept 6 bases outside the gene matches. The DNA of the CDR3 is TGTGCCTGGATGGACAGGGTCCGAGGCTACACCTTC. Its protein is CAWMDRVRGYTF. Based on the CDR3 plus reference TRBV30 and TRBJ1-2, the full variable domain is SQTIHQWPATLVQPVGSPLSLECTVEGTSNPNLYWYRQAAGRGLQLLFYSVGIGQISSEVPQNLSASRPQDRQFILSSKKLLLSDSGFYLCAWMDRVRGYTFGSGTRLTVV.

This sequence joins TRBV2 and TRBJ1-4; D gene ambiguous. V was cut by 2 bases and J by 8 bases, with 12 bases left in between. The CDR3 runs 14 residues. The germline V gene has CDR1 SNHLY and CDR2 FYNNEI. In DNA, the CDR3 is TGTGCCAGCAGTGAAATGGGGATAGCGGAAAAACTGTTTTTT. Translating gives CASSEMGIAEKLFF. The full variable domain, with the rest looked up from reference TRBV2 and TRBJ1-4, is EPEVTQTPSHQVTQMGQEVILRCVPISNHLYFYWYRQILGQKVEFLVSFYNNEISEKSEIFDDQFSVERPDGSNFTLKIRSTKLEDSAMYFCASSEMGIAEKLFFGSGTQLSVL.

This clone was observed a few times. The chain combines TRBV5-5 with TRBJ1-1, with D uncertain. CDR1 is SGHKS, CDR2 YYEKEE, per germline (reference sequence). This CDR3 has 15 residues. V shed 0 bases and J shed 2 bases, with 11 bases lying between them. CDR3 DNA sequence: TGTGCCAGCAGCTTGGTTCCGGAGGGAAACACTGAAGCTTTCTTT. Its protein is CASSLVPEGNTEAFF.

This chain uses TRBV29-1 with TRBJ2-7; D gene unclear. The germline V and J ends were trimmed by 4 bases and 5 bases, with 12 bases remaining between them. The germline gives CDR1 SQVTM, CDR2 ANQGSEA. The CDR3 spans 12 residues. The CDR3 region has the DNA TGCAGCGTTGGGATAGCTTCCCACGAGCAGTACTTC. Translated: CSVGIASHEQYF.

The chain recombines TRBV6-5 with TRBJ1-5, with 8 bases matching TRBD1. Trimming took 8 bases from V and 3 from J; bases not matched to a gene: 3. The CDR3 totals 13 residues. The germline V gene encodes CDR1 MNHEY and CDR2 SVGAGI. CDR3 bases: TGTGCCAGCGGACAGGGCGTCAATCAGCCCCAGCATTTT. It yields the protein CASGQGVNQPQHF.

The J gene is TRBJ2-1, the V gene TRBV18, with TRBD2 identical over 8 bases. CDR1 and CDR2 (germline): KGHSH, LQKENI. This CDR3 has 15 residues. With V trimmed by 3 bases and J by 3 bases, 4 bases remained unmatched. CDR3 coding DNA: TGTGCCAGCTCACCCCCGGGAGGGAACTACAATGAGCAGTTCTTC. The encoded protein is CASSPPGGNYNEQFF.

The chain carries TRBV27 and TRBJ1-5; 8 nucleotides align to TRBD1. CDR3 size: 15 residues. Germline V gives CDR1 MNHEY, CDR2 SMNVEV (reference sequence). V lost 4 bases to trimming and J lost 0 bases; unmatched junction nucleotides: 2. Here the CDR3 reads CASSSGQGSNQPQHF. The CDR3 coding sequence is TGTGCCAGCAGTTCTGGACAGGGTAGCAATCAGCCCCAGCATTTT.

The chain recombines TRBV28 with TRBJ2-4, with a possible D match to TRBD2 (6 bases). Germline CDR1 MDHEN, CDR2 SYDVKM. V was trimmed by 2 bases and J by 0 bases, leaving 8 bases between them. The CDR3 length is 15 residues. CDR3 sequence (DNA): TGTGCCAGCAGTTTAGCGGGGCTAGCCAAAAACATTCAGTACTTC. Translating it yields CASSLAGLAKNIQYF.

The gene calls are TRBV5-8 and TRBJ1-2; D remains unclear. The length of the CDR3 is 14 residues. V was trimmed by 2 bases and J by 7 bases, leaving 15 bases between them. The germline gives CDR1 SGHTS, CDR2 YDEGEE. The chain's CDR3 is CASSFRRNEGGYTF. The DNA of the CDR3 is TGTGCCAGCAGCTTCAGGAGAAACGAGGGTGGCTACACCTTC.

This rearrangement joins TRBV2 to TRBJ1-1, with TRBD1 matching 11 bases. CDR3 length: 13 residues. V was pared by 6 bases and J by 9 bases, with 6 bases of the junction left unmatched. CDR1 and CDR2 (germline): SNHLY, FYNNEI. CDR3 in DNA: TGTGCCAGCAGCGGTGAGGACAGGGGGCAAGCTTTCTTT. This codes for CASSGEDRGQAFF.

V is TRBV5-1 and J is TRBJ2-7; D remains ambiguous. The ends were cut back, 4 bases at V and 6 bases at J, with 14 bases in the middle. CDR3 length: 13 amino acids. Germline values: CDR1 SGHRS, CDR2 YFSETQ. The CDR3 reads CASSLSLVGEQYF. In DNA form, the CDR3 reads TGCGCCAGCAGCCTGAGCCTAGTAGGCGAGCAGTACTTC.

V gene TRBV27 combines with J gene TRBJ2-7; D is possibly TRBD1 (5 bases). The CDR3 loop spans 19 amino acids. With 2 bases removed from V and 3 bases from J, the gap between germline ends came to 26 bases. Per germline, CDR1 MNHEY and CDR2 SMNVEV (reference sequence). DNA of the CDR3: TGTGCCAGCAGTTTAGGGAAGTGGTACAGGAAGGGTCCCAGCTACGAGCAGTACTTC. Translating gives CASSLGKWYRKGPSYEQYF.

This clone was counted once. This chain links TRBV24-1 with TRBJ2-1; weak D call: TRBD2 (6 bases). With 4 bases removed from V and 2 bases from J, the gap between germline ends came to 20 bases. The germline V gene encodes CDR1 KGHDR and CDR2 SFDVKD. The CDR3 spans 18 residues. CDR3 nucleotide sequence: TGTGCCACCAGTGAGCCCCCCCGGGGAGGAGTTACCTACAATGAGCAGTTCTTC. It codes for CATSEPPRGGVTYNEQFF.

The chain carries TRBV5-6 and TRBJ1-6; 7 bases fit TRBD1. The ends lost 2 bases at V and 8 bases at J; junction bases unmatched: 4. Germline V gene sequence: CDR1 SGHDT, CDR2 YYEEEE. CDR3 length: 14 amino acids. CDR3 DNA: TGTGCCAGCAGCTTTAGGGGGCCGGATTCACCCCTCCACTTT. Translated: CASSFRGPDSPLHF. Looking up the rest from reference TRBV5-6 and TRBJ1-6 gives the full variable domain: DAGVTQSPTHLIKTRGQQVTLRCSPKSGHDTVSWYQQALGQGPQFIFQYYEEEERQRGNFPDRFSGHQFPNYSSELNVNALLLGDSALYLCASSFRGPDSPLHFGNGTRLTVT.

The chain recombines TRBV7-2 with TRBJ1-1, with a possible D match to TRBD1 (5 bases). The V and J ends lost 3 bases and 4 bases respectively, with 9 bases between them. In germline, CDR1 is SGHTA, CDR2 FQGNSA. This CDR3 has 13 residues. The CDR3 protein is CASSFPGITEAFF. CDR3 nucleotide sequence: TGTGCCAGCAGCTTTCCAGGGATCACTGAAGCTTTCTTT. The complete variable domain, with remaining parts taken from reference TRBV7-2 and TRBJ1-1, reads GAGVSQSPSNKVTEKGKDVELRCDPISGHTALYWYRQSLGQGLEFLIYFQGNSAPDKSGLPSDRFSAERTGGSVSTLTIQRTQQEDSAVYLCASSFPGITEAFFGQGTRLTVV.